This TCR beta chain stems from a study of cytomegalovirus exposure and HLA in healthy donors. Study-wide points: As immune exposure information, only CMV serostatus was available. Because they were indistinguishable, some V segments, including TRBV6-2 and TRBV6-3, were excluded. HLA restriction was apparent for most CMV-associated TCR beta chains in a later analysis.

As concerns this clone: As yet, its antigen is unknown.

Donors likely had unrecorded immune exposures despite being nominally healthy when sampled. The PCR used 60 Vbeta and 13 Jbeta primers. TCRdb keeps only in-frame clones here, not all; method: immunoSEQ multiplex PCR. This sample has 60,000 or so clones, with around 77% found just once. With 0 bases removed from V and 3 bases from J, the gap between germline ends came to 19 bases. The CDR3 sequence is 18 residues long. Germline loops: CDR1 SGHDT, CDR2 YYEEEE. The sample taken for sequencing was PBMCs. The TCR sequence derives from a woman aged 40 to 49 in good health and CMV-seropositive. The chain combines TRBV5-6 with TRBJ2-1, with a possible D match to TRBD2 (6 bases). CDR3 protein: CASSLVGLATSRYNEQFF. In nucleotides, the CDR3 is TGTGCCAGCAGCTTGGTGGGGCTAGCGACCTCCCGCTACAATGAGCAGTTCTTC.